The next 4 T cell receptor beta chains were all read from a single sample in a study of blood T cell repertoires in COVID-19. The method was immunoSEQ multiplex PCR; TCRdb's version includes in-frame clones alone and lacks a portion of them. The table has fewer than 350,000 clones, 85% seen once. The sequencing sample was made of PBMCs or T cells enriched from blood (not recorded which). These receptors all stem from a woman between 50 and 59 years old who had recovered from COVID-19.

The chain is built from TRBV10-1 and TRBJ2-3, with 8 positions matching TRBD2. Per the germline V gene, CDR1 is WNHNN and CDR2 is SYGVQD (reference sequence). V dropped 2 bases and J dropped 0; count of bases not matched to a gene: 4. This CDR3 spans 16 amino acids. CDR3 coding DNA: TGCGCCAGCAGTGAGAAGCGGGGGCCGAGCACAGATACGCAGTATTTT. Its protein product is CASSEKRGPSTDTQYF.

The chain recombines TRBV2 with TRBJ2-3; TRBD1 matches 7 bases. The J segment lost 2 bases and the V segment lost 6 bases, leaving 8 bases of the junction unmatched. CDR1 and CDR2 (germline): SNHLY, FYNNEI. The CDR3 covers 15 residues. CDR3 sequence (DNA): TGTGCCAGCAGGGCTAGGGACAGCTACACAGATACGCAGTATTTT. Its translation: CASRARDSYTDTQYF.

The rearrangement joins TRBV2 to TRBJ2-3, with TRBD2 as a possible D gene (5 bases). The germline CDR1 and CDR2 sequences are SNHLY and FYNNEI. The CDR3 has 12 residues. Trimming took 6 bases from V and 4 from J, leaving 8 bases between them. The CDR3 is CASRRGPDTQYF. In nucleotides, the CDR3 is TGTGCCAGCAGACGGGGTCCAGATACGCAGTATTTT. The full variable domain, its missing parts supplied by reference TRBV2 and TRBJ2-3, is EPEVTQTPSHQVTQMGQEVILRCVPISNHLYFYWYRQILGQKVEFLVSFYNNEISEKSEIFDDQFSVERPDGSNFTLKIRSTKLEDSAMYFCASRRGPDTQYFGPGTRLTVL.

The chain joins TRBV6-4 to TRBJ2-7; D possibly corresponds to TRBD2 (5 bases). The germline V gene encodes CDR1 MRHNA and CDR2 SNTAGT. The CDR3 runs 13 residues. Trimming removed 5 bases from V and 7 bases from J, with 15 bases in between. This chain's CDR3 is CASSLEPTGEQYF. Here the CDR3 DNA reads TGTGCCAGCAGTCTGGAACCCACGGGGGAGCAGTACTTC.